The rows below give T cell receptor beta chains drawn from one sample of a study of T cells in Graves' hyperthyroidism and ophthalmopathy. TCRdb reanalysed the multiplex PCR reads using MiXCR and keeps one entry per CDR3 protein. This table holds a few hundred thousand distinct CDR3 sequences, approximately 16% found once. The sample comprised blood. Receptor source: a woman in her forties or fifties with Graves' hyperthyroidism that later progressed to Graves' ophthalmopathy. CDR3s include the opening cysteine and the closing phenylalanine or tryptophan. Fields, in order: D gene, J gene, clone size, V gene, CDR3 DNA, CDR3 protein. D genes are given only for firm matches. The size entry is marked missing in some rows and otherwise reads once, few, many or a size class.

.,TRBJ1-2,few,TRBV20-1,TGCAGTGCTATCAGACAGACGCACTATGGCTACACCTTC,CSAIRQTHYGYTF
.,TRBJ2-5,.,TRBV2,TGTGCCAGCAGGGATCGACAGAGCTGGTACTTC,CASRDRQSWYF
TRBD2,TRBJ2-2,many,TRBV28,TGTGCCAGCAGTCCCTTAGCGGGAGATGGGGTCGGGGAGCTGTTTTTT,CASSPLAGDGVGELFF
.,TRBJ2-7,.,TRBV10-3,TGTGCCATCAGTGAGCCGGGCTCCTACGAGCAGTACTTC,CAISEPGSYEQYF
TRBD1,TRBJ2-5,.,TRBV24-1,TGTGCCACCAGTGATGCCTCGGGACAGGGGGGGAAGACCCAGTACTTC,CATSDASGQGGKTQYF
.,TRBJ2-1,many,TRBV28,TGTGCCAGCAGTTTGGCACGCGACAATGAGCAGTTCTTC,CASSLARDNEQFF
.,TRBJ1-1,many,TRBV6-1,TGTGCCTACGGGGGGGATGTTGACACTGAAGCTTTCTTT,CAYGGDVDTEAFF
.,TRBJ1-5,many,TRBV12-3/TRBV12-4,TGTGCCAGCAGTTTCGGCATTCAGCCCCAGCATTTT,CASSFGIQPQHF
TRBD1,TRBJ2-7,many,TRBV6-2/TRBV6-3,TGTGCCAGCAGTTACGACAGGGGGCGCGACGAGCAGTACTTC,CASSYDRGRDEQYF
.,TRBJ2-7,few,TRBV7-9,TGTGCCAGCACTTCCTTAGGGCCGGCCTACGAGCAGTACTTC,CASTSLGPAYEQYF
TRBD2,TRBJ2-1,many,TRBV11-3,TGTGCCAGCAGCTTCCAGGGACTAGCGGGAGGAATTTTTTCCTACAATGAGCAGTTCTTC,CASSFQGLAGGIFSYNEQFF
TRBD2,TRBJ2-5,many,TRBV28,TGTGCCAGCGAGATAGCGGGAGGAGGGAGAGAGACCCAGTACTTC,CASEIAGGGRETQYF
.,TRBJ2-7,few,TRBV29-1,TGCAGCGTTGAAGGGATCAGCCAGGGGAGCTCCTACGAGCAGTACTTC,CSVEGISQGSSYEQYF
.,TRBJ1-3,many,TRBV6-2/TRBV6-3,TGTGCCAGCAGCCTGGGGTCTGGCAAGACTGGAAACACCATATATTTT,CASSLGSGKTGNTIYF
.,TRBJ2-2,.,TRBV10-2,TGCGCCAGCAGTGGTGAAGGGCCTAGATGGGGCGGGGAGCTGTTTTTT,CASSGEGPRWGGELFF
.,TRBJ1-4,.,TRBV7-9,TGTGCCAGCAGCTACGGACCCGAAGTTAATGAAAAACTGTTTTTT,CASSYGPEVNEKLFF
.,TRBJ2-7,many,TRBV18,TGTGCCAGCTCACCAGCAGGGACTGCCTACGAGCAGTACTTC,CASSPAGTAYEQYF
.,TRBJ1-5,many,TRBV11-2,TGTGCCAGCAGCCCCGGGCCTAAGGGCGATCAGCCCCAGCATTTT,CASSPGPKGDQPQHF
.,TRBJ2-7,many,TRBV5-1,TGCGCCAGCAGTTTCCTCCGGGGCTACGAGCAGTACTTC,CASSFLRGYEQYF
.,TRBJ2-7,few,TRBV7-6,TGTGCCAGCAGTCCAGACAGTGCCTACGAGCAGTACTTC,CASSPDSAYEQYF
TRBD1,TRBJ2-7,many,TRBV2,TGTGCCAGCAGAGCCAAAGAGGGACAGGAGCCCTACGAGCAGTACTTC,CASRAKEGQEPYEQYF
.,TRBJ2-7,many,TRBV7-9,TGTGCCAGCAGGCCACAGGCTTACGAGCAGTACTTC,CASRPQAYEQYF
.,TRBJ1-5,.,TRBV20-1,TGCAGTGCTCCAAAAGACCGGGGCCAAAGGGGGCCCCAGCATTTT,CSAPKDRGQRGPQHF
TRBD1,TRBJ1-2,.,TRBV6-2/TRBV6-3,TGTGCCAGCAGGGATGGACAGGGGGCTGGCTACACCTTC,CASRDGQGAGYTF
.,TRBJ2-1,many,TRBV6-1,TGTGCCAGCAGTGAACCCCTTGGCCCCGGGTACAATGAGCAGTTCTTC,CASSEPLGPGYNEQFF
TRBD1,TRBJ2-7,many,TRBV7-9,TGTGCCAGCAGCTTAGCGACAGGGCGGGACGAGCAGTACTTC,CASSLATGRDEQYF
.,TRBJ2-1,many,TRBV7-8,TGTGCCAGCAGCTTAGGGCGGGGGCGACTAGTTAATCGGAATGAGCAGTTCTTC,CASSLGRGRLVNRNEQFF
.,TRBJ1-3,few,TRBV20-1,TGCAGTGTTAGGTTACCGGGGGGAAACACCATATATTTT,CSVRLPGGNTIYF
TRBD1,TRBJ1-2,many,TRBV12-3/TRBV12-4,TGTGCCAGCAGCCGGGACAGGGGACATGGCTACACCTTC,CASSRDRGHGYTF
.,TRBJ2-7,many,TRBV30,TGTGCCTGGATGGACAGACGGTTCCCTTACGAGCAGTACTTC,CAWMDRRFPYEQYF
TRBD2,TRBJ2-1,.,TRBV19,TGTGCCTCCAGTCGGGCTAGCGGGAGAACGGATGAGCAGTTCTTC,CASSRASGRTDEQFF
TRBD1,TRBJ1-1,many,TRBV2,TGTGCCAGCAGCACCGGACAGGGACGCAGGAACACTGAAGCTTTCTTT,CASSTGQGRRNTEAFF
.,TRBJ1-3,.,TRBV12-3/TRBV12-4,TGTGCCAGCCGCCTAGGCGGAAACACCATATATTTT,CASRLGGNTIYF
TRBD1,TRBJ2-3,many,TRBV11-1,TGTGCCAGCAGCTCCGGACAGGGATATGCAGATACGCAGTATTTT,CASSSGQGYADTQYF
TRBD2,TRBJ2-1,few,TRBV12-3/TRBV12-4,TGTGCCAGCAGTTTAAGATTTGGGGTAGCGGGAGCGTTAGAGCAGTTCTTC,CASSLRFGVAGALEQFF
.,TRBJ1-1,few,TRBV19,TGTGCCAGTAGTATAATGGGACGGGGCCGTACTGAAGCTTTCTTT,CASSIMGRGRTEAFF
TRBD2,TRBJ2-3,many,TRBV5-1,TGCGCCAGCAGCTCGGGACTAGCGACCCGAACGGATACGCAGTATTTT,CASSSGLATRTDTQYF
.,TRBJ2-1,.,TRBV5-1,TGCGCCAGCAGCTTATCAGGGGTCTCAAAGCAGTTCTTC,CASSLSGVSKQFF
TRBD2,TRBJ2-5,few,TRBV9,TGTGCCAGCAGCGGGACTAGCGACCAAGAGACCCAGTACTTC,CASSGTSDQETQYF
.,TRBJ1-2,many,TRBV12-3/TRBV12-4,TGTGCCAGCAGCCCGAGACAGATAGCTAACTATGGCTACACCTTC,CASSPRQIANYGYTF
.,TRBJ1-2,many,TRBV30,TGTGCCTGGAGTGTAACAGGGAGCTTTTATGGCTACACCTTC,CAWSVTGSFYGYTF
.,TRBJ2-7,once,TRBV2,TGTGCCAGCGAGGGAGCCGGGACACGCTACGAGCAGTACTTC,CASEGAGTRYEQYF
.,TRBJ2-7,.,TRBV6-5,TGTGCCAGCAGTTACGAGGGTATTTACGAGCAGTACTTC,CASSYEGIYEQYF
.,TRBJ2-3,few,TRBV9,TGTGCCAGGGGCGCCGGCGATTTCACGCAGTATTTT,CARGAGDFTQYF
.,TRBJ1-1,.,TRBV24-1,TGTGCCACCAGTGTCGGGGGCTACTCTGAAGCTTTCTTT,CATSVGGYSEAFF
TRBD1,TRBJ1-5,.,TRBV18,TGTGCCAGCTCACTTCAGGGGGACGGTAGCAATCAGCCCCAGCATTTT,CASSLQGDGSNQPQHF
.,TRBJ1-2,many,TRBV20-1,TGCAGTGCTAGAGATGGGAGTGAACTCTATGGCTACACCTTC,CSARDGSELYGYTF
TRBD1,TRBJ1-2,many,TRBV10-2,TGCGCCAGCAGTCTGGACAGGGCTCATGGCTACACCTTC,CASSLDRAHGYTF
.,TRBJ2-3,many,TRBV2,TGTGCCAGCAGTGCCCGGAGGGCCGCAGATACGCAGTATTTT,CASSARRAADTQYF
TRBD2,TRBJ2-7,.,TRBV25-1,TGTGCCAGCAGTCGACTAGCGGTGACCTACGAGCAGTACTTC,CASSRLAVTYEQYF
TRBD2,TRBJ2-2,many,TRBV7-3,TGTGCCAGCAGCCGCGGGACTAGCGGACACACCGGGGAGCTGTTTTTT,CASSRGTSGHTGELFF
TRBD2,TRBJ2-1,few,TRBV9,TGTGCCAGCAGCGTAAGGCCCGGGGAGGGGCCCTACAATGAGCAGTTCTTC,CASSVRPGEGPYNEQFF